This TCR beta chain was recorded in a study of T cells in Graves' hyperthyroidism and ophthalmopathy. Across the study: Peripheral blood samples were taken at initial diagnosis, prior to any treatment.

The PBMCs studied were ones that came from about 9.9 ml fresh peripheral blood. TCR beta CDR3 regions were amplified from RNA. HTBI primers were employed in a first-round RT-PCR of the TCR CDR3. A single record per CDR3 protein comes from TCRdb applying MiXCR to the multiplex PCR reads. The sample has approximately 420,000 distinct CDR3 sequences; roughly an eighth are singletons. This clonotype was observed at least ten times. Germline V gene sequence: CDR1 SNHLY, CDR2 FYNNEI. Trimming removed 4 bases from V and 6 bases from J; junction bases left unmatched: 5. This CDR3 comprises 13 residues. This TCR derives from a woman between 18 and 30 years old with Graves' hyperthyroidism. V usage is TRBV2 and J usage is TRBJ2-7; 8 bases are a match to TRBD1. Sample: blood. CDR3 in DNA: TGTGCCAGCAGTGTCCGGGACAGGCTCGAGCAGTACTTC. Protein: CASSVRDRLEQYF.